This note documents a single TCR beta chain sequence. The antigen is unknown. This entry comes from a study of identical twins. Study outcomes and limitations: Reduced insertions were recorded for abundant cord blood beta clonotypes, with no such pattern in memory repertoires. Invariant T cells like MAIT and iNKT could partly confound the zero-insertion analyses. Sharing of beta out-of-frame sequences by twins showed a weaker excess.

Trimming took 2 bases from V and 6 from J; bases not matched to a gene: 5. The CDR3 is 14 amino acids. Germline CDR1 reads SGHRS; CDR2 reads YFSETQ. TCRdb called the 5' RACE reads again in MiXCR, with one record for every CDR3 protein. The sample consists of hundreds of thousands of distinct CDR3 sequences, 8.5% to 9.5% of them appearing once. Each donor (without exception) was a healthy Caucasian. The same sample was also used in a study of yellow fever vaccine responses in identical twins.

The source material was PBMCs. This clonotype originated in a young woman in good health. V usage is TRBV5-1 and J usage is TRBJ1-5; 7 nucleotides match TRBD1. CDR3 sequence (DNA): TGCGCCAGCAGCTTAAGGACAGGCAGTCAGCCCCAGCATTTT. Protein sequence: CASSLRTGSQPQHF.